These T cell receptor beta chains were read from a single sample in a study of blood T cells in healthy people across ages. TCRdb re-derived calls from the 5' RACE reads in MiXCR, one entry per CDR3 protein. In the table there are some 1.8 million distinct CDR3 sequences, 39% of which are singletons. Input material: blood. These receptors were collected from a human donor in good health. Both conserved end residues are part of each CDR3. Fields, in order: clone size, V gene, D gene, J gene, CDR3 DNA, CDR3 protein. D genes are given only for firm matches. Rows give clone size only sometimes, using once, few, many, or a class for an expanded clone.

>few|TRBV20-1|-|TRBJ1-2
TGCAGTGCTATCAAAGGGCAAGGCTACACCTTC
CSAIKGQGYTF
>-|TRBV5-5|TRBD1|TRBJ2-1
TGTGCCAGCGGCCTAGACAGGGGGCAACCCTACAATGAGCAGTTCTTC
CASGLDRGQPYNEQFF
>-|TRBV11-1|TRBD2|TRBJ2-4
TGTGCCAGCACCTATAGCGGGGGGGGATACAATGAGCAGTACTTC
CASTYSGGGYNEQYF
>few|TRBV7-9|-|TRBJ2-7
TGTGCCAGCAGCTTATCGACACGTTACGAGCAGTACTTC
CASSLSTRYEQYF
>-|TRBV2|TRBD1|TRBJ2-1
TGTGCCAGCAAGAGGGACAGTAAGCAGTTCTTC
CASKRDSKQFF
>few|TRBV24-1|TRBD1|TRBJ1-2
TGTGCCACCAGTGATACACAGGGGAGAGGCTATGGCTACACCTTC
CATSDTQGRGYGYTF
>-|TRBV27|-|TRBJ1-4
TGTGCCAGCAGTTTTGCCTCGCCCCTATCAGCACCTGAAAAACCGTTTTTT
CASSFASPLSAPEKPFF
>-|TRBV9|-|TRBJ2-2
TGTGCCAGCAGCCCCTACGATATGGCCGGGGAGCTGTTTTTT
CASSPYDMAGELFF
>-|TRBV7-9|-|TRBJ2-3
TGTGCCAGCAGCCCGCTTGGGTCCCGCACAGATACGCAGTATTTT
CASSPLGSRTDTQYF
>-|TRBV12-3/TRBV12-4|-|TRBJ2-5
TGTGCCAGCACTGACAGGCAAGAGACCCAGTACTTC
CASTDRQETQYF
>few|TRBV10-1|-|TRBJ1-5
TGCGCCACCAACGACAGAAGACGGGATCAGCCCCAGCATTTT
CATNDRRRDQPQHF
>once|TRBV7-3|-|TRBJ1-2
TGTGCCAGCAGCCTCGACAGCTCAGCTAACTATGGCTACACCTTC
CASSLDSSANYGYTF
>-|TRBV7-2|TRBD2|TRBJ2-1
TGTGCCAGCAGCAGACTAGCGGGGGAATTCAATGAGCAGTTCTTC
CASSRLAGEFNEQFF